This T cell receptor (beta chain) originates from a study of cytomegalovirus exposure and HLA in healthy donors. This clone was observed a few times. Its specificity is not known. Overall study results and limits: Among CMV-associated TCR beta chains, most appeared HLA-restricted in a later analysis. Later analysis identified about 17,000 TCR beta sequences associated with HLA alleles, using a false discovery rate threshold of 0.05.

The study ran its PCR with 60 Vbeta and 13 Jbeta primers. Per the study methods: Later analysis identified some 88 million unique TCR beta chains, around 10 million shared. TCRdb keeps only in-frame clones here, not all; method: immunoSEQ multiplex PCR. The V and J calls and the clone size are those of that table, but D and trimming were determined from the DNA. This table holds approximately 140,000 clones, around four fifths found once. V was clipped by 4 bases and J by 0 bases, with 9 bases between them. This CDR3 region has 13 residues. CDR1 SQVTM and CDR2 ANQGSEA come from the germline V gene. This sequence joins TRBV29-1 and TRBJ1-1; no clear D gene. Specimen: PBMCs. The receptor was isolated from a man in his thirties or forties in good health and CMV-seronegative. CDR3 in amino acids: CSVVGQLNTEAFF. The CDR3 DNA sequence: TGCAGCGTTGTTGGGCAGTTGAACACTGAAGCTTTCTTT.